The next 23 T cell receptor beta chains were all read from a single sample in a study of blood T cell repertoires in COVID-19. Profiled with immunoSEQ multiplex PCR; TCRdb holds only in-frame clones, not every one. The profile covers a few hundred thousand clones, with around 87% appearing a single time and 2.3% taken by the ten largest. Sequencing was performed on peripheral blood. The source is a woman aged 50 to 60 with acute or convalescent COVID-19.

V gene TRBV6-5 combines with J gene TRBJ2-3, with 8 bases fitting TRBD2. Germline CDR1 and CDR2: MNHEY and SVGAGI. The CDR3 has 14 amino acids. Germline trimming cut 7 bases from V and 4 bases from J; bases unmatched to any gene: 7. This CDR3 is CASKSGSGSDTQYF. CDR3 DNA: TGTGCCAGCAAGAGCGGGAGTGGATCAGATACGCAGTATTTT.

The V call is TRBV19, the J call TRBJ2-6, with 16 bases matching TRBD2. CDR1 is LNHDA, CDR2 SQIVND, per germline (reference sequence). This CDR3 has 20 residues. V lost 5 bases, J lost 0 bases, and 7 bases stayed unmatched. CDR3 protein: CASSPGTSGRADSGANVLTF. CDR3 nucleotides: TGTGCCAGTAGTCCAGGGACTAGCGGGAGGGCCGACTCTGGGGCCAACGTCCTGACTTTC.

The V call is TRBV5-4, the J call TRBJ1-3; 8 bases are shared with TRBD1. CDR1 SGHNT and CDR2 YYREEE come from the germline V gene (reference sequence). The CDR3 extends over 18 amino acids. V shed 4 bases, J shed 0 bases, and the junction held 12 bases outside the gene matches. In nucleotides, the CDR3 is TGTGCCAGCAGCGTCTTTACTGGACAGGGAGGCTCTGGAAACACCATATATTTT. Translation gives CASSVFTGQGGSGNTIYF. Drawing the rest from reference TRBV5-4 and TRBJ1-3, the complete variable domain is ETGVTQSPTHLIKTRGQQVTLRCSSQSGHNTVSWYQQALGQGPQFIFQYYREEENGRGNFPPRFSGLQFPNYSSELNVNALELDDSALYLCASSVFTGQGGSGNTIYFGEGSWLTVV.

The V and J genes are TRBV14 and TRBJ2-3; no reliable D call. CDR1 SGHDN and CDR2 FVKESK come from the germline V gene. The ends were cut back, 0 bases at V and 3 bases at J, with 4 bases in the middle. The CDR3 has 13 residues. The CDR3 is CASSQDLTDTQYF. In nucleotides, the CDR3 is TGTGCCAGCAGCCAAGATCTAACAGATACGCAGTATTTT.

The genes are TRBV2 and TRBJ2-7; the D gene is possibly TRBD2 (6 bases). There are 14 residues in the CDR3. The V end was cut by 7 bases, the J end by 7 bases, with 20 bases between. CDR1 SNHLY and CDR2 FYNNEI come from the germline V gene. CDR3 region: CASTGTEGYREQYF. For the CDR3, the DNA is TGTGCCAGCACGGGCACGGAGGGATATAGGGAGCAGTACTTC.

V gene TRBV7-9 combines with J gene TRBJ2-5; TRBD1 matches at 9 bases. After removal of 4 bases from V and 0 bases from J, the junction contained 9 bases not matched to a gene. The CDR3 loop spans 17 amino acids. The germline gives CDR1 SEHNR, CDR2 FQNEAQ (reference sequence). This CDR3 is CASSSGQGRGYQETQYF. The CDR3 coding sequence is TGTGCCAGCAGCTCGGGACAGGGAAGGGGGTACCAAGAGACCCAGTACTTC.

The chain has TRBV24-1 and TRBJ2-1; 8 positions match TRBD1. V shed 0 bases and J 7 bases; nucleotides not matched to a gene: 1. The germline V gene has CDR1 KGHDR and CDR2 SFDVKD. The length of the CDR3 is 14 residues. As DNA, the CDR3 is TGTGCCACCAGTGATTTGTACAGGGGGAATGAGCAGTTCTTC. Protein: CATSDLYRGNEQFF.

The J gene is TRBJ2-5, the V gene TRBV9; tentatively, D is TRBD2 (6 bases). V was shortened by 2 bases and J by 10 bases, with 12 bases between the two germline ends. This CDR3 contains 12 residues. Germline V gene sequence: CDR1 SGDLS, CDR2 YYNGEE. CDR3 in DNA: TGTGCCAGCAGCGTCGCCGGGGGTGGCCAGTACTTC. Translating gives CASSVAGGGQYF. Drawing the rest from reference TRBV9 and TRBJ2-5, the complete variable domain is DSGVTQTPKHLITATGQRVTLRCSPRSGDLSVYWYQQSLDQGLQFLIQYYNGEERAKGNILERFSAQQFPDLHSELNLSSLELGDSALYFCASSVAGGGQYFGPGTRLLVL.

The rearrangement uses TRBV5-6 and TRBJ2-1, with TRBD2 matching 8 bases. The CDR3 spans 18 residues. The junction had 19 bases not matched to a gene; V was cut back by 2 bases and J by 9 bases. In germline, CDR1 is SGHDT, CDR2 YYEEEE. CDR3 nucleotide sequence: TGTGCCAGCAGCTTTGGGGCTGTGGCGGGAGGACGACCGGGTGAGCAGTTCTTC. Its protein product is CASSFGAVAGGRPGEQFF.

J is TRBJ1-5 and V is TRBV2, with D perhaps TRBD1 (5 bases). The germline CDR1 and CDR2 sequences are SNHLY and FYNNEI. CDR3 length: 13 amino acids. The V end lost 4 bases, the J end lost 7 bases, and 11 bases lay between the germline ends. CDR3 in DNA: TGTGCCAGCAGTGTCCAGGGTAGGCAGCCCCAGCATTTT. Its protein product is CASSVQGRQPQHF.

The genes are TRBV27 and TRBJ1-1, with D maybe TRBD1 (6 bases). CDR1 is MNHEY, CDR2 SMNVEV, per germline (reference sequence). The V end lost 1 base, the J end lost 1 base, and 10 bases lay between the germline ends. CDR3 length equals 15 residues. CDR3 DNA sequence: TGTGCCAGCAGTTTATGGTCAGGGGCGAACACTGAAGCTTTCTTT. It yields the protein CASSLWSGANTEAFF.

The chain uses TRBV6-5 and TRBJ2-7; perhaps TRBD2 as D (7 bases). Germline CDR1 MNHEY, CDR2 SVGAGI. V was clipped by 2 bases and J by 4 bases, with 12 bases between them. There are 14 residues in the CDR3. The CDR3 region is CASSYGGAHYEQYF. CDR3 sequence (DNA): TGTGCCAGCAGTTACGGGGGGGCGCATTACGAGCAGTACTTC.

The chain couples TRBV9 to TRBJ2-1; 10 bases line up with TRBD1. CDR3 size: 18 residues. J was trimmed by 5 bases and V by 3 bases; bases with no gene match: 14. Germline V lookup: CDR1 SGDLS, CDR2 YYNGEE. This CDR3 is CASSEGTGVLFRNNEQFF. The CDR3 DNA reads as TGTGCCAGCAGCGAGGGGACAGGGGTATTGTTTAGGAACAATGAGCAGTTCTTC.

This chain links TRBV5-8 with TRBJ2-7; the match to TRBD1 covers 11 bases. V lost 7 bases and J lost 4; bases outside the gene matches: 16. CDR3 length: 17 residues. CDR1 and CDR2 (germline): SGHTS, YDEGEE. CDR3 bases: TGTGCCAGCCTTAGGACAGGGGGCGCACGGAGTCGTTACGAGCAGTACTTC. This codes for CASLRTGGARSRYEQYF.

The rearrangement uses TRBV18 and TRBJ2-6; tentatively, D is TRBD1 (6 bases). Germline CDR1 reads KGHSH; CDR2 reads LQKENI. V was pared by 3 bases and J by 0 bases, with 12 bases between. The CDR3 contains 17 residues. CDR3: CASSPETGRSGANVLTF. As DNA, the CDR3 is TGTGCCAGCTCACCGGAGACAGGACGCTCTGGGGCCAACGTCCTGACTTTC.

The gene calls are TRBV7-9 and TRBJ2-7; possibly TRBD1 for D (5 bases). The CDR3 sequence is 16 residues long. Germline V gene sequence: CDR1 SEHNR, CDR2 FQNEAQ (reference sequence). V lost 5 bases, J lost 5 bases, and 22 bases lay in between. The CDR3 loop reads CASSPPQEPHRHEQYF. CDR3 DNA sequence: TGTGCCAGCAGCCCCCCACAGGAGCCGCATAGGCACGAGCAGTACTTC. Drawing the rest from reference TRBV7-9 and TRBJ2-7, the complete variable domain is DTGVSQNPRHKITKRGQNVTFRCDPISEHNRLYWYRQTLGQGPEFLTYFQNEAQLEKSRLLSDRFSAERPKGSFSTLEIQRTEQGDSAMYLCASSPPQEPHRHEQYFGPGTRLTVT.

The chain uses TRBV18 and TRBJ2-5; 9 bases align to TRBD1. The CDR3 totals 14 residues. With 6 bases clipped from V and 2 bases from J, the junction kept 4 bases outside the gene matches. CDR1 is KGHSH and CDR2 is LQKENI in the germline V gene. The CDR3, as DNA: TGTGCCAGCTCGTCCGGGACAGGGCAAGAGACCCAGTACTTC. It is translated as CASSSGTGQETQYF.

This chain links TRBV7-3 with TRBJ2-3; unclear D gene. The V and J ends lost 4 bases and 2 bases respectively, with 4 bases between them. Germline assignment: CDR1 SGHTA and CDR2 FQGTGA. The CDR3 is made up of 12 amino acids. This chain's CDR3 is CASSSFTDTQYF. The CDR3, as DNA: TGTGCCAGCAGCTCATTCACAGATACGCAGTATTTT.

This clone was seen a few times. V gene TRBV18 combines with J gene TRBJ2-7; 9 nucleotides match TRBD2. The V gene's germline CDR1 is KGHSH and CDR2 LQKENI. This CDR3 has 17 amino acids. J lost 3 bases, V lost 3 bases, and 12 bases had no gene match. The CDR3 loop is CASSPPRTSENYYEQYF. The CDR3 DNA is TGTGCCAGCTCACCTCCTAGGACTAGCGAGAACTACTACGAGCAGTACTTC. Full variable domain (rest looked up from reference TRBV18 and TRBJ2-7): NAGVMQNPRHLVRRRGQEARLRCSPMKGHSHVYWYRQLPEEGLKFMVYLQKENIIDESGMPKERFSAEFPKEGPSILRIQQVVRGDSAAYFCASSPPRTSENYYEQYFGPGTRLTVT.

Only one count was recorded for this clone. J is TRBJ2-7 and V is TRBV29-1; a weak D match, TRBD2 (7 bases). This CDR3 is 11 amino acids long. V was trimmed by 6 bases and J by 4 bases, leaving 10 bases between them. The germline V gene has CDR1 SQVTM and CDR2 ANQGSEA. The CDR3: CSVRGGYEQYF. The CDR3 DNA is TGCAGCGTGAGGGGGGGGTACGAGCAGTACTTC.

The rearrangement joins TRBV11-3 to TRBJ1-3; D gene unclear. Trimming left V 3 bases short and J 3 bases short, with 6 bases between. Germline CDR1 reads SGHNT; CDR2 reads YENEEA. There are 13 residues in the CDR3. The DNA of the CDR3 is TGTGCCAGCAGCTTCTACAGTGGAAACACCATATATTTT. Amino acids: CASSFYSGNTIYF.

Here the CDR3 DNA reads TGTGCCAGCAGCTTGATGGGACAGGGAAGCACTGAAGCTTTCTTT. This encodes CASSLMGQGSTEAFF. This sequence joins TRBV5-5 and TRBJ1-1, with 9 nucleotides matching TRBD1. CDR3 length equals 15 residues. The trim removed 1 base at V and 4 bases at J, leaving 5 bases unmatched. Germline V gene sequence: CDR1 SGHKS, CDR2 YYEKEE (reference sequence).

The chain couples TRBV22-1 to TRBJ2-1; the tabulated D call, TRBD2, remains unverified against the DNA. TRBV22-1 is designated a pseudogene. This CDR3 region has 17 residues. The CDR3 coding sequence is TGTCCTGGGAGCGCATCGAGAGAGAGAGGGACCTACAATGAGCAGTTCTTC. The encoded protein is CPGSASRERGTYNEQFF.